The entry that follows covers one TCR beta chain sequence. Its antigen is not known. This sample stems from a study of T-cell memory formation after mild COVID-19. Study-wide findings and caveats: While clones contracting from day 15 to 85 were balanced between CD4 and CD8, later expanders leaned CD4+.

With constant-segment primers, 5'RACE yielded cDNA libraries of TCR alpha and TCR beta that carried sample barcodes and UMIs. TCRdb independently ran MiXCR on the 5' RACE reads; one entry per CDR3 protein. The table shows around 400,000 distinct CDR3 sequences, with about 24% occurring only once. In germline, CDR1 is SGHNT, CDR2 YENEEA. With 5 bases removed from V and 0 bases from J, the gap between germline ends came to 23 bases. This CDR3 spans 18 amino acids. The TCR sequence derives from an adult woman who had mild COVID-19 (a few samples of this study predate the infection). Cell type and time point are not known. The chain employs TRBV11-3 and TRBJ2-7; TRBD2 is a possible D gene (7 bases). The sample was PBMCs or a T cell subset sorted from them (not recorded which). CDR3 in DNA: TGTGCCAGCAGCCCTACCCCGGGGGCGGGAGCTATCTCCTACGAGCAGTACTTC. It codes for CASSPTPGAGAISYEQYF.